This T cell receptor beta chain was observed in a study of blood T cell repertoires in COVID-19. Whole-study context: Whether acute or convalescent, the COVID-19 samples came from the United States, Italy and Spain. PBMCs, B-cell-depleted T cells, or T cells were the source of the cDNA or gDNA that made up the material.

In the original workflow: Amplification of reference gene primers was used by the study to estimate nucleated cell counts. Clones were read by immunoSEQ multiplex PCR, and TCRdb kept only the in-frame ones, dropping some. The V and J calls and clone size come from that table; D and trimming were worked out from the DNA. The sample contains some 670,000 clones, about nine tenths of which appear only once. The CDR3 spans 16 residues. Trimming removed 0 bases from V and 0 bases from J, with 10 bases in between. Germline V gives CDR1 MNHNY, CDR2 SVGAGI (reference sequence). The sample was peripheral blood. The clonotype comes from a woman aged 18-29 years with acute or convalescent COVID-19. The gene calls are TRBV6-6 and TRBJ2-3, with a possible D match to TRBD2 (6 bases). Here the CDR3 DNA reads TGTGCCAGCAGTTACTCGAGCCGGGGGAGCACAGATACGCAGTATTTT. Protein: CASSYSSRGSTDTQYF.